This entry describes one T cell receptor (beta chain). The antigen is unknown. The sample comes from a study of monozygotic twins with inflammatory bowel disease. Overall study results and limits: Healthy co-twins had higher TCRbeta inverse Simpson diversity than their IBD twins. Sharing of clonotypes with others was lower in IBD patients than in healthy twins, and this was especially so with disease activity.

CDR1 SGHRS and CDR2 YFSETQ come from the germline V gene. The CDR3 is made up of 16 amino acids. TCRdb reprocessed the 5' RACE reads and reports one entry per CDR3 protein, with no DNA. Its clone listing holds hundreds of thousands of distinct CDR3 sequences. The clonotype comes from a human donor with ulcerative colitis or Crohn's disease, or a healthy co-twin of an affected twin (not recorded which). The chain combines TRBV5-1 with TRBJ2-5. Sequenced material: blood. This CDR3 reads CASSSGSGGVKETQYF.